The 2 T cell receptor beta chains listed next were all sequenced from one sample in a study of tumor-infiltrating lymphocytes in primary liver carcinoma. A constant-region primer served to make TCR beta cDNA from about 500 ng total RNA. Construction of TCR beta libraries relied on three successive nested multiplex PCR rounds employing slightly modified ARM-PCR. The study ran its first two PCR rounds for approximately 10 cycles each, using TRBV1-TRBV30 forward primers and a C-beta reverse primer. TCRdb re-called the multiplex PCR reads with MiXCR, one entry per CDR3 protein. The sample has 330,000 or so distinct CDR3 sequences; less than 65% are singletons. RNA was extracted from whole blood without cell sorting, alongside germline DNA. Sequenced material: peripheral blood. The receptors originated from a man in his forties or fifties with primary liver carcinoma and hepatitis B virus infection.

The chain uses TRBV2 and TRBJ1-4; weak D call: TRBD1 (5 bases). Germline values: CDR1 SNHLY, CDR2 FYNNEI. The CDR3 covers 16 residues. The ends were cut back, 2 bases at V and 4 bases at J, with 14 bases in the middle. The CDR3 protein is CASSEITGASNEKLFF. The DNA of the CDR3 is TGTGCCAGCAGTGAAATTACAGGTGCAAGTAATGAAAAACTGTTTTTT.

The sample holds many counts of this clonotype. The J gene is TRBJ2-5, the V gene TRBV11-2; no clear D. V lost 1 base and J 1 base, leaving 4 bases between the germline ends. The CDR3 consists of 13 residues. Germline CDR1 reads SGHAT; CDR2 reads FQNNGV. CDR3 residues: CASSLGAQETQYF. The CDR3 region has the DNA TGTGCCAGCAGCTTAGGCGCCCAAGAGACCCAGTACTTC.